This paragraph reports one TCR beta chain. The CDR3 loop spans 17 amino acids. V dropped 0 bases and J dropped 5; count of bases not matched to a gene: 10. Germline values: CDR1 MGHRA, CDR2 YSYEKL. This specimen belongs to a study of blood T cell repertoires in COVID-19. About the research overall: The cDNA or gDNA used as material had been derived from T cells, B-cell-depleted T cells, or PBMCs.

Per the authors' pipeline: Reference gene primers were amplified, and this amplification served to estimate nucleated cell counts. The method was immunoSEQ multiplex PCR; TCRdb's version includes in-frame clones alone and lacks a portion of them. The DNA was the basis for D and trimming; V, J and clone size are from that table. The sample yields around 220,000 clones, around 80% seen once. The chain recombines TRBV4-1 with TRBJ1-1; 9 bases fit TRBD1. What was sequenced was peripheral blood. The clonotype originates from a man younger than 45 with active or convalescent COVID-19. Here the CDR3 reads CASSQDLGQGIRTEAFF. The CDR3 nucleotides read TGCGCCAGCAGCCAAGATTTAGGACAGGGGATCAGGACTGAAGCTTTCTTT.